The sample holds one count of the clone carrying this T cell receptor (beta chain). Its target is unknown. Mismatch repair deficiency was confirmed in all patients, by PCR or immunohistochemistry. TCR sequencing covered three patients who responded to pembrolizumab. This entry belongs to a study of PD-1 blockade in mismatch repair-deficient tumors. Study-level background: Enrolled about 2013-2016, patients had progressing, pretreated mismatch repair-deficient cancers of 12 to 13 types.

The assay was immunoSEQ multiplex PCR, and TCRdb's table has in-frame clones only and misses some. The sample holds around 120,000 clones; approximately 86% are singletons and the top ten take roughly 13%. Germline V CDR1 and CDR2: ENHRY, SYGVKD. The ends lost 10 bases at V and 6 bases at J; junction bases unmatched: 14. This CDR3 is built from 15 residues. General study points: After pembrolizumab, tumor-resident clones rose rapidly, then generally contracted before radiologic responses.

J is TRBJ2-7 and V is TRBV10-3; the match to TRBD2 covers 11 bases. Sequencing used peripheral blood, obtained 44 weeks after starting pembrolizumab. The TCR sequence derives from an adult with mismatch repair-deficient cancer. The CDR3 bases are TGTGCCAGCCACGATACTAGCGGGAGTTGGACCGAGCAGTACTTC. Residues: CASHDTSGSWTEQYF.